The 28 T cell receptor beta chains presented below share a single source sample, sequenced in a study of blood T cell repertoires in COVID-19. Measured with immunoSEQ multiplex PCR; TCRdb has only the in-frame clones, and not every one. The sample records 100,000 to 150,000 clones, 75% to 90% being singletons. The sequenced material came from peripheral blood. These receptors originate from a woman aged 80 or over with COVID-19, enrolled during active disease.

The chain couples TRBV5-1 to TRBJ1-3; D ambiguous. CDR1 and CDR2 from the germline V gene are SGHRS and YFSETQ. The CDR3 contains 15 residues. Trimming removed 0 bases from V and 0 bases from J, with 7 bases in between. The CDR3 nucleotides are TGCGCCAGCAGCTTGGTGCCAGGCTCTGGAAACACCATATATTTT. Translation gives CASSLVPGSGNTIYF.

The J gene is TRBJ2-1, the V gene TRBV10-3; D remains ambiguous. There are 15 residues in the CDR3. V lost 6 bases, J lost 4 bases, and 16 bases lay in between. Germline values: CDR1 ENHRY, CDR2 SYGVKD. The CDR3 region is CAISDDSPGYNEQFF. The DNA of the CDR3 is TGTGCCATCAGCGATGACTCGCCCGGTTACAATGAGCAGTTCTTC.

This chain uses TRBV6-2 or TRBV6-3 with TRBJ2-5, with D perhaps being TRBD1 or TRBD2 (5 bases each). Germline CDR1 MNHEY, CDR2 SVGEGT. This CDR3 spans 14 amino acids. Trimming cost V 6 bases and J 7 bases, with 18 bases left between them. The CDR3 DNA sequence: TGTGCCAGCAGCCGGGGCAGTAGGCTAGGGACCCAGTACTTC. Its translation is CASSRGSRLGTQYF.

The chain links TRBV7-9 to TRBJ1-1, with a weak D call TRBD1 (5 bases). The V end lost 5 bases, the J end lost 3 bases, and 16 bases lay between the germline ends. The germline gives CDR1 SEHNR, CDR2 FQNEAQ (reference sequence). This CDR3 has 15 amino acids. CDR3 region: CASSLGAGWDTEAFF. CDR3 in DNA: TGTGCCAGCAGCCTCGGGGCGGGGTGGGACACTGAAGCTTTCTTT.

The chain has TRBV4-3 and TRBJ1-1; D ambiguous. This CDR3 has 13 amino acids. V was clipped by 0 bases and J by 6 bases, with 8 bases between them. CDR1 and CDR2 (germline): LGHNA, YSLEER. The CDR3 region is CASSQDRVAEAFF. The CDR3 region has the DNA TGCGCCAGCAGCCAAGACCGGGTGGCTGAAGCTTTCTTT.

The chain couples TRBV6-1 to TRBJ2-5, with D uncertain. Deletions cut 2 bases from V and 0 bases from J, with 4 bases between. This CDR3 has 13 residues. Germline CDR1 and CDR2: MNHNS and SASEGT. As DNA, the CDR3 is TGTGCCAGCAGTGAACCGGACCAAGAGACCCAGTACTTC. The encoded protein is CASSEPDQETQYF.

This clone was found many times. The rearrangement joins TRBV4-1 to TRBJ2-1, with unresolved D. From germline, CDR1 is MGHRA and CDR2 YSYEKL. The CDR3 loop spans 12 amino acids. V lost 0 bases, J lost 8 bases, and 5 bases lay in between. CDR3 DNA: TGCGCCAGCAGCCAAGATCTCGATGAGCAGTTCTTC. As protein: CASSQDLDEQFF.

The rearrangement joins TRBV7-3 to TRBJ2-1, with D possibly being TRBD1 (6 bases). V dropped 2 bases and J dropped 5 bases, with 7 bases sitting between them. The CDR3 loop spans 13 amino acids. In germline, CDR1 is SGHTA, CDR2 FQGTGA. CDR3 loop: CASSLHRDNEQFF. The CDR3 nucleotides read TGTGCCAGCAGCTTACACAGGGACAATGAGCAGTTCTTC.

The chain employs TRBV19 and TRBJ2-3, with D possibly matching TRBD1 (6 bases). The V and J ends lost 4 bases and 3 bases respectively, with 14 bases between them. The CDR3 extends over 15 amino acids. Germline CDR1 and CDR2: LNHDA and SQIVND (reference sequence). The CDR3 reads CASSKGGTRTDTQYF. CDR3 coding DNA: TGTGCCAGTAGTAAAGGGGGTACGAGAACAGATACGCAGTATTTT.

The V call is TRBV5-1, the J call TRBJ1-2, with D perhaps matching TRBD1 (6 bases). The germline V and J ends were trimmed by 4 bases and 4 bases, with 11 bases remaining between them. Germline CDR1 reads SGHRS; CDR2 reads YFSETQ. The CDR3 loop spans 13 amino acids. CDR3: CASSPGHPYGYTF. The CDR3 DNA sequence: TGCGCCAGCAGCCCGGGACACCCCTATGGCTACACCTTC. Together with reference TRBV5-1 and TRBJ1-2, the CDR3 gives the full variable domain: KAGVTQTPRYLIKTRGQQVTLSCSPISGHRSVSWYQQTPGQGLQFLFEYFSETQRNKGNFPGRFSGRQFSNSRSEMNVSTLELGDSALYLCASSPGHPYGYTFGSGTRLTVV.

The gene calls are TRBV4-2 and TRBJ1-1, with a weak D call TRBD1 (5 bases). Germline CDR1 is LGHNA and CDR2 is YNFKEQ. V was shortened by 1 base and J by 1 base, with 16 bases between the two germline ends. The CDR3 extends over 17 amino acids. As DNA, the CDR3 is TGTGCCAGCAGCCAAGTTGGAGCAGGGAGGGGGAACACTGAAGCTTTCTTT. It encodes CASSQVGAGRGNTEAFF.

In this sample, this clone turned up once. V and J are TRBV28 and TRBJ2-7; 8 positions match TRBD2. CDR3 length equals 14 residues. CDR1 is MDHEN and CDR2 is SYDVKM in the germline V gene. The ends lost 5 bases at V and 3 bases at J; junction bases unmatched: 6. In DNA, the CDR3 is TGTGCCAGCAGTACCGGGGGGGCCAACTACGAGCAGTACTTC. Translating gives CASSTGGANYEQYF.

This chain uses TRBV6-5 with TRBJ2-7, with D possibly TRBD1 on 5 matching bases. The ends were cut back, 8 bases at V and 3 bases at J, with 8 bases in the middle. The CDR3 is made up of 11 amino acids. CDR1 is MNHEY and CDR2 is SVGAGI in the germline V gene. This chain's CDR3 is CASGDSYEQYF. The CDR3, as DNA: TGTGCCAGCGGAGACAGCTACGAGCAGTACTTC.

This CDR3 reads CASRPGQGSNEKLFF. The CDR3 nucleotides read TGTGCCAGCAGACCCGGACAGGGATCTAATGAAAAACTGTTTTTT. The gene calls are TRBV7-9 and TRBJ1-4; 8 bases are shared with TRBD1. This CDR3 is 15 amino acids long. CDR1 and CDR2 (germline): SEHNR, FQNEAQ (reference sequence). V was clipped by 6 bases and J by 3 bases; unmatched bases: 6.

The gene calls are TRBV9 and TRBJ2-2; 12 bases are shared with TRBD2. This CDR3 has 17 residues. Trimming at V came to 2 bases and at J to 7 bases, leaving 9 bases not matched to a gene. Germline CDR1 SGDLS, CDR2 YYNGEE. CDR3 in DNA: TGTGCCAGCAGCGTCGCTAGCGGGAGGGCTGCAGTCGGGGAGCTGTTTTTT. Residues: CASSVASGRAAVGELFF.

This chain joins TRBV19 and TRBJ2-2; possible D gene TRBD1, 5 bases. Germline values: CDR1 LNHDA, CDR2 SQIVND (reference sequence). Trimming cost V 5 bases and J 6 bases, with 7 bases left between them. The CDR3 consists of 12 residues. Here the CDR3 DNA reads TGTGCCAGTAGTTGGGGCCCCGGGGAGCTGTTTTTT. This translates into CASSWGPGELFF.

The chain recombines TRBV6-5 with TRBJ2-1; TRBD2 is a possible D gene (6 bases). The CDR3 is 14 residues long. Deletions cut 7 bases from V and 6 bases from J, with 16 bases between. Per the germline V gene, CDR1 is MNHEY and CDR2 is SVGAGI. CDR3 residues: CASMSRDTFNEQFF. CDR3 bases: TGTGCCAGCATGTCGCGGGATACTTTCAATGAGCAGTTCTTC.

The gene calls are TRBV7-2 and TRBJ2-1; D remains ambiguous. The CDR3 covers 14 residues. Germline lookup yields CDR1 SGHTA and CDR2 FQGNSA. V shed 2 bases and J shed 7 bases, with 12 bases lying between them. The CDR3 region has the DNA TGTGCCAGCAGCTTAAGCACCCTAGGAAATGAGCAGTTCTTC. It translates to CASSLSTLGNEQFF. Full variable domain (rest looked up from reference TRBV7-2 and TRBJ2-1): GAGVSQSPSNKVTEKGKDVELRCDPISGHTALYWYRQSLGQGLEFLIYFQGNSAPDKSGLPSDRFSAERTGGSVSTLTIQRTQQEDSAVYLCASSLSTLGNEQFFGPGTRLTVL.

V usage is TRBV15 and J usage is TRBJ1-5; 7 bases map to TRBD1. The V segment lost 0 bases and the J segment 2 bases; nucleotides outside the gene matches: 7. Germline V gene lookup returns CDR1 LNHNV and CDR2 YYDKDF (reference sequence). The CDR3 spans 17 residues. The chain's CDR3 is CATSRDLRQGGNQPQHF. For the CDR3, the DNA is TGTGCCACCAGCAGAGATCTTCGGCAGGGGGGCAATCAGCCCCAGCATTTT. Based on the CDR3 plus reference TRBV15 and TRBJ1-5, the full variable domain is DAMVIQNPRYQVTQFGKPVTLSCSQTLNHNVMYWYQQKSSQAPKLLFHYYDKDFNNEADTPDNFQSRRPNTSFCFLDIRSPGLGDTAMYLCATSRDLRQGGNQPQHFGDGTRLSIL.

This sequence joins TRBV12-3 or TRBV12-4 and TRBJ2-5; TRBD2 matches 7 bases. This CDR3 comprises 12 residues. The ends lost 8 bases at V and 2 bases at J; junction bases unmatched: 2. Written as DNA, the CDR3 is TGTGCCAGCGCTAGCGGACAAGAGACCCAGTACTTC. This codes for CASASGQETQYF.

The rearrangement uses TRBV28 and TRBJ2-5; D is uncertain. Germline V gene data show CDR1 as MDHEN and CDR2 as SYDVKM. The CDR3 is 17 residues long. V shed 4 bases and J shed 0 bases, with 18 bases lying between them. The CDR3 reads CASSSTRRRSHQETQYF. The CDR3 DNA follows: TGTGCCAGCAGTTCTACCCGCCGGCGGAGCCACCAAGAGACCCAGTACTTC.

This chain joins TRBV15 and TRBJ2-7, with 7 positions matching TRBD2. CDR1 LNHNV and CDR2 YYDKDF come from the germline V gene (reference sequence). This CDR3 has 17 amino acids. V gave up 1 base and J gave up 0 bases; unmatched junction bases: 9. In DNA form, the CDR3 reads TGTGCCACCAGCAGAGGGGGGGGAAGAGGAGGCTCCTACGAGCAGTACTTC. Amino acid sequence: CATSRGGGRGGSYEQYF.

The chain has TRBV3-1 (or the pseudogene TRBV3-2) and TRBJ2-2; D is unresolved. The CDR3 totals 13 residues. The germline gives CDR1 LGHDT, CDR2 YNNKEL (reference sequence). Deletions cut 1 base from V and 5 bases from J, with 5 bases between. This CDR3 is CASSQALTGELFF. The CDR3 DNA follows: TGTGCCAGCAGCCAAGCACTAACCGGGGAGCTGTTTTTT.

The rearrangement joins TRBV3-1 (or the pseudogene TRBV3-2) to TRBJ2-7; D is ambiguous. The CDR3 has 13 amino acids. Germline V gene data show CDR1 as LGHDT and CDR2 as YNNKEL (reference sequence). V dropped 3 bases and J dropped 3 bases, with 9 bases sitting between them. The CDR3, as DNA: TGTGCCAGCAGCCAGACTCCGATCTACGAGCAGTACTTC. It is translated as CASSQTPIYEQYF.

Concerning this clone itself: Other nucleotide sequences in the sample specify the same CDR3. V and J are TRBV18 and TRBJ1-5; maybe TRBD1 (6 bases). The CDR3 spans 15 residues. CDR1 is KGHSH, CDR2 LQKENI, per germline. Trimming left V 3 bases short and J 0 bases short, with 9 bases between. The DNA for the CDR3 is TGTGCCAGCTCACCGGGGGCAGGTAGCAATCAGCCCCAGCATTTT. Its protein is CASSPGAGSNQPQHF.

This clone was recorded only once. V gene TRBV29-1 combines with J gene TRBJ2-6, with D possibly TRBD1 on 5 matching bases. Germline-derived CDR1 and CDR2 are SQVTM and ANQGSEA. The CDR3 is made up of 13 amino acids. This CDR3 reads CSIRTTGANVLTF. The CDR3 nucleotides read TGCAGTATTAGGACAACTGGGGCCAACGTCCTGACTTTC.

This clone appeared a few times. CDR3 DNA sequence: TGTGCCAGCAGTTTCGAGGCGGAGTACGAGCAGTACTTC. It specifies CASSFEAEYEQYF. The chain uses TRBV12-3 or TRBV12-4 and TRBJ2-7; D is uncertain. Trimming removed 3 bases from V and 4 bases from J, with 10 bases in between. The CDR3 is 13 amino acids.

This chain joins TRBV19 and TRBJ2-4; TRBD2 matches 10 bases. The CDR3 loop spans 18 amino acids. Germline assignment: CDR1 LNHDA and CDR2 SQIVND (reference sequence). The V gene end was trimmed by 2 bases and the J gene end by 6 bases; junction bases not matched to a gene: 13. In nucleotides, the CDR3 is TGTGCCAGTAGTATACGGGGGAAGCGGGAGGGACTCGCAAACATTCAGTACTTC. This translates into CASSIRGKREGLANIQYF.